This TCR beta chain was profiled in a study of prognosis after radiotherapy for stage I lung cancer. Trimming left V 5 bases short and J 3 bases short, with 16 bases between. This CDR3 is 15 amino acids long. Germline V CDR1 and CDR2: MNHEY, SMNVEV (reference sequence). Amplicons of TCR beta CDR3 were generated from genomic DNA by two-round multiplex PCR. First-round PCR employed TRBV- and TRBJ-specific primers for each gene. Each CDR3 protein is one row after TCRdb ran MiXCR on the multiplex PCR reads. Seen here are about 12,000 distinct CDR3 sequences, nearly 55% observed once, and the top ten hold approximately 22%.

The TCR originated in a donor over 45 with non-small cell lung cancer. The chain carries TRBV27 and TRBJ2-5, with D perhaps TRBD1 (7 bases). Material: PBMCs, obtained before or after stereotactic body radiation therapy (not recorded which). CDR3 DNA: TGTGCCAGCAGTCCGCGGGACAGTAGTAAAGAGACCCAGTACTTC. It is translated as CASSPRDSSKETQYF.